The clone carrying this T cell receptor (beta chain) has only a few counts. The table came from immunoSEQ multiplex PCR; TCRdb's copy has only in-frame clones and leaves some out. The repertoire has more than 6,500 clones, about two thirds of them found once; the top ten carry 8% to 9%. In germline, CDR1 is MNHEY, CDR2 SVGAGI. The CDR3 sequence is 12 residues long. V was pared by 10 bases and J by 5 bases, with 7 bases of the junction left unmatched. Template: tumor biopsy or peripheral blood genomic DNA, 616-6,004 ng per sample. This entry is derived from a study of T cells in tumors after PD-1 blockade.

The receptor was isolated from a human donor with basal cell carcinoma. This specimen consisted of tumor tissue, obtained after anti-PD-1 treatment. V and J are TRBV6-5 and TRBJ1-1, with TRBD1 identical over 7 bases. The CDR3 region has the DNA TGTGCCACCCTTTCAGGGGGAACTGAAGCTTTCTTT. Translation gives CATLSGGTEAFF.